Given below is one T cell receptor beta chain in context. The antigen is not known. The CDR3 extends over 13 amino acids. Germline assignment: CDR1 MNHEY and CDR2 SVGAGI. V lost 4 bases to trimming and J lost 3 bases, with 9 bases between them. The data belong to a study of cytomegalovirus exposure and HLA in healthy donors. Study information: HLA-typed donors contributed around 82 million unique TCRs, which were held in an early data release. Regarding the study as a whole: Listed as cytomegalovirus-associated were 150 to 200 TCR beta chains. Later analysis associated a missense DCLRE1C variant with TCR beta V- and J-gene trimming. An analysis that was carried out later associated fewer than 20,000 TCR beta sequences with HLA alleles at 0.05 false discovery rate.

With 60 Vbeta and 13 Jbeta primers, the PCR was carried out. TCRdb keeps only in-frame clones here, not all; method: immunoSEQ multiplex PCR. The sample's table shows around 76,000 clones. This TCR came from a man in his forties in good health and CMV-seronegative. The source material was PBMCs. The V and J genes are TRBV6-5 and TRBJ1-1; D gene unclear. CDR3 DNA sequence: TGTGCCAGCAGTTTCACGAGATACACTGAAGCTTTCTTT. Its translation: CASSFTRYTEAFF.